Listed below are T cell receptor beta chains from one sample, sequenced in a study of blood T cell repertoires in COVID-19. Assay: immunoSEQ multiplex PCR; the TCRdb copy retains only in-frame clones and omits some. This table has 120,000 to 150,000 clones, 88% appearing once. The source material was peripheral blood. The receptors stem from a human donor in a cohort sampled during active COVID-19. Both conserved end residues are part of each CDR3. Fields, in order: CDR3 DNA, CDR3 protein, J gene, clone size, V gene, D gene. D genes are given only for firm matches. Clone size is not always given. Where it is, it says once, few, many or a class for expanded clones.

TGCGCCAGCAGCTCCCACGCCGGGACAGGGGGCACTGGGGCCAACGTCCTGACTTTC | CASSSHAGTGGTGANVLTF | TRBJ2-6 | NA | TRBV5-1 | TRBD1
TGTGCCAGCAGCGTTAGCGGGAGAAACTACAATGAGCAGTTCTTC | CASSVSGRNYNEQFF | TRBJ2-1 | NA | TRBV7-9 | TRBD2
TGTGCCAGCCGACTCCTCCTGGGGGCCACTGAAGCTTTCTTT | CASRLLLGATEAFF | TRBJ1-1 | NA | TRBV27 | NA
TGTGCCAGCAGCCAAGATGATCAGGGGGCAAATCAGCCCCAGCATTTT | CASSQDDQGANQPQHF | TRBJ1-5 | NA | TRBV4-2 | TRBD1
TGTGCCAGCAGCTTGCTCATCGGGGTCAACCAAGAGACCCAGTACTTC | CASSLLIGVNQETQYF | TRBJ2-5 | NA | TRBV5-6 | NA
TGTGCCAGCAGTGAAGGGGTCTGGCAGGACACAGATACGCAGTATTTT | CASSEGVWQDTDTQYF | TRBJ2-3 | few | TRBV2 | NA
TGTGCCTGGAGTGAAGGGGGCAATCAGCCCCAGCATTTT | CAWSEGGNQPQHF | TRBJ1-5 | NA | TRBV30 | NA
TGTGCCAGCTCCGGCGGGACAGGGGAACCCTACGAGCAGTACTTC | CASSGGTGEPYEQYF | TRBJ2-7 | NA | TRBV18 | TRBD1
TGTGCCTGGAGTAAGGGGTCGACAGATACGCAGTATTTT | CAWSKGSTDTQYF | TRBJ2-3 | NA | TRBV30 | NA
TGTGCCATCAGTGAGTCTCGACAGTACAATCAGCCCCAGCATTTT | CAISESRQYNQPQHF | TRBJ1-5 | NA | TRBV10-3 | NA
TGTGCCTGGAGTCCTTCCCGGGGCTCCTACGAGCAGTACTTC | CAWSPSRGSYEQYF | TRBJ2-7 | few | TRBV30 | NA
TGCGCCAGCAGCTTGGCACGGTCTGGGGGGACTGAAGCTTTCTTT | CASSLARSGGTEAFF | TRBJ1-1 | NA | TRBV5-1 | NA
TGTGCCAGCAGCCAAGCAGGGTACCAAGAGACCCAGTACTTC | CASSQAGYQETQYF | TRBJ2-5 | NA | TRBV4-2 | NA
TGTGCCAGTAGTATGAGGACCAGGGAAACTGAAGCTTTCTTT | CASSMRTRETEAFF | TRBJ1-1 | NA | TRBV19 | NA
TGTGCCAGCAGCGTAGGTATGGGACAGATCAATTCACCCCTCCACTTT | CASSVGMGQINSPLHF | TRBJ1-6 | NA | TRBV9 | TRBD1
TGTGCCAGCAGCTTAACAGGGACAGGCGAGCAGTACTTC | CASSLTGTGEQYF | TRBJ2-7 | NA | TRBV7-3 | TRBD1
TGTGCCAGTAGCCCAGGGGCAGCAGATACGCAGTATTTT | CASSPGAADTQYF | TRBJ2-3 | NA | TRBV19 | NA
TGCAGCGTTGCACAGGCCCGCGGCGACATTCAGTACTTC | CSVAQARGDIQYF | TRBJ2-4 | NA | TRBV29-1 | NA
TGTGCCACCAGTGATTCGTCCGGGACAGGGGGCAAAGATACGCAGTATTTT | CATSDSSGTGGKDTQYF | TRBJ2-3 | NA | TRBV24-1 | TRBD1
TGTGCCAGCAGCCCGCTAGGACAGGGGGACACTGAAGCTTTCTTT | CASSPLGQGDTEAFF | TRBJ1-1 | few | TRBV7-2 | TRBD1
TGTGCCAGCAGCTTATTTGGGGGGGTTAACAATGAGCAGTTCTTC | CASSLFGGVNNEQFF | TRBJ2-1 | NA | TRBV7-9 | TRBD2
TGTGCCAGCAGCGACGGGAACTCCTACAATGAGCAGTTCTTC | CASSDGNSYNEQFF | TRBJ2-1 | NA | TRBV7-3 | NA
TGTGCCAGCTCACCCCCCAGTAGCCCCACCGGGGAGCTGTTTTTT | CASSPPSSPTGELFF | TRBJ2-2 | NA | TRBV18 | NA
TGCGCCAGCAGCCAAGAGAGCTGGGGCCAAGAGCAGTTCTTC | CASSQESWGQEQFF | TRBJ2-1 | few | TRBV4-3 | NA
TGTGCCAGTAACCCCACTGGGGGCCGAAACACTGAAGCTTTCTTT | CASNPTGGRNTEAFF | TRBJ1-1 | NA | TRBV19 | NA
TGTGCCTGGAGTACACACGGGTCCCCTAGCACAGATACGCAGTATTTT | CAWSTHGSPSTDTQYF | TRBJ2-3 | NA | TRBV30 | NA
TGTGCCAGCAGCCAAGTTGGGACTGGCGATGAGCAGTTCTTC | CASSQVGTGDEQFF | TRBJ2-1 | few | TRBV4-2 | NA
TGTGCCAGCAGTGGACAGGGGTGCTATAATTCACCCCTCCACTTT | CASSGQGCYNSPLHF | TRBJ1-6 | NA | TRBV25-1 | TRBD1
TGTGCCAGCAGCCCCCTCCGCACAGTTCCTAATGAAAAACTGTTTTTT | CASSPLRTVPNEKLFF | TRBJ1-4 | NA | TRBV7-8 | NA
TGCGCCAGCAGCCAAGATCAGTATAGCAATCAGCCCCAGCATTTT | CASSQDQYSNQPQHF | TRBJ1-5 | NA | TRBV4-1 | NA
TGCGCCAGCAGCTTGGTCCCGGACAGGAACGACAATGAGCAGTTCTTC | CASSLVPDRNDNEQFF | TRBJ2-1 | NA | TRBV5-1 | TRBD1
TGTGCCAGCAGCCAGGCGGGGGGGATTAGCAACACCGGGGAGCTGTTTTTT | CASSQAGGISNTGELFF | TRBJ2-2 | NA | TRBV4-2 | TRBD2
TGTGCCAGCAGTTGGACTGTCGGCTACGAGCAGTACTTC | CASSWTVGYEQYF | TRBJ2-7 | NA | TRBV6-2/TRBV6-3 | NA
TGTGCCACCAGCAGAGACAGCTATGAGGAGGCAGATACGCAGTATTTT | CATSRDSYEEADTQYF | TRBJ2-3 | NA | TRBV15 | NA
TGTGCCAGCAGCCCCTTAGCGGGACGGGACATGGGTGAGCAGTTCTTC | CASSPLAGRDMGEQFF | TRBJ2-1 | once | TRBV7-3 | TRBD2
TGCAGCGTTGGACCGGGACTAGCGGGGGTTGAGCAGTTCTTC | CSVGPGLAGVEQFF | TRBJ2-1 | once | TRBV29-1 | TRBD2
TGTGCCTGGAGTCCGAACGGAAAGCGGGGCTACACCTTC | CAWSPNGKRGYTF | TRBJ1-2 | NA | TRBV30 | NA
TGCGCCAGCAGCAAGACAGGGGGAACCTACGAGCAGTACTTC | CASSKTGGTYEQYF | TRBJ2-7 | NA | TRBV5-1 | TRBD1
TGTGCCAGCAGCTTACGGACAGGGAGCACAGATACGCAGTATTTT | CASSLRTGSTDTQYF | TRBJ2-3 | NA | TRBV7-2 | TRBD1
TGTGCCAGCAGTGAAACTCTTCTAGCGGGAGAGGAGACCCAGTACTTC | CASSETLLAGEETQYF | TRBJ2-5 | NA | TRBV6-1 | TRBD2